Below are 10 T cell receptor beta chains sequenced from a single sample in a study of OX40 agonist ivuxolimab in advanced cancers. Data came from immunoSEQ multiplex PCR; TCRdb stores just in-frame clones and leaves some out. The sample lists around 80,000 clones, roughly 87% occurring once. Sequencing used CD4+ or CD8+ T cells sorted from blood, obtained in a trial of the OX40 agonist ivuxolimab. Receptor source: an adult with an advanced solid tumor such as melanoma, head and neck, liver or kidney cancer.

V gene TRBV18 combines with J gene TRBJ2-7; either TRBD1 or TRBD2 may supply D (5 bases each). The CDR3 runs to 15 residues. With 4 bases removed from V and 3 bases from J, the gap between germline ends came to 16 bases. Germline V lookup: CDR1 KGHSH, CDR2 LQKENI. The CDR3 sequence is CASSLTGPPGYEQYF. The CDR3 DNA is TGTGCCAGCTCACTAACGGGGCCGCCAGGCTACGAGCAGTACTTC.

The genes are TRBV7-9 and TRBJ1-3; D remains ambiguous. CDR1 is SEHNR and CDR2 is FQNEAQ in the germline V gene (reference sequence). The V end was cut by 0 bases, the J end by 9 bases, with 15 bases between. The CDR3 totals 15 residues. The CDR3 nucleotides are TGTGCCAGCAGCTTAGCAGGGAGTCCTCGGGGCACCATATATTTT. It yields the protein CASSLAGSPRGTIYF.

This clone was counted between two and nine times. This chain uses TRBV18 with TRBJ1-2, with a weak D call TRBD1 (5 bases). The germline V and J ends were trimmed by 1 base and 8 bases, with 11 bases remaining between them. The CDR3 loop spans 13 amino acids. CDR1 is KGHSH and CDR2 is LQKENI in the germline V gene. Written as DNA, the CDR3 is TGTGCCAGCTCACCACTCAGGGAGGGCGGCTACACCTTC. Protein: CASSPLREGGYTF.

The chain employs TRBV18 and TRBJ1-4, with D unresolved. The CDR3 loop spans 17 amino acids. Germline V lookup: CDR1 KGHSH, CDR2 LQKENI. Trimming pared 2 bases from V and 2 bases from J, leaving 15 bases between. CDR3 sequence reads: CASSPVGRVATNEKLFF. The CDR3 nucleotides read TGTGCCAGCTCACCAGTCGGGCGCGTTGCGACTAATGAAAAACTGTTTTTT.

The chain joins TRBV6-6 to TRBJ2-7, with a weak D call TRBD2 (6 bases). The CDR3 spans 13 residues. CDR1 and CDR2 from the germline V gene are MNHNY and SVGAGI (reference sequence). With 6 bases removed from V and 6 bases from J, the gap between germline ends came to 15 bases. The CDR3 region is CASSKGGQGEQYV. DNA for the CDR3: TGTGCCAGCAGCAAGGGAGGCCAGGGCGAGCAGTACGTC.

About this clone: This CDR3 is also generated by other DNA sequences in the sample. The chain is built from TRBV5-4 and TRBJ1-2, with D hard to call. The CDR3 is 13 residues long. The germline gives CDR1 SGHNT, CDR2 YYREEE (reference sequence). V shed 4 bases and J shed 4 bases, with 11 bases lying between them. Here the CDR3 reads CASSQDGLYGYTF. The CDR3 coding sequence is TGTGCCAGCAGCCAGGACGGACTCTATGGCTACACCTTC. The variable domain in full, completed from reference TRBV5-4 and TRBJ1-2, reads ETGVTQSPTHLIKTRGQQVTLRCSSQSGHNTVSWYQQALGQGPQFIFQYYREEENGRGNFPPRFSGLQFPNYSSELNVNALELDDSALYLCASSQDGLYGYTFGSGTRLTVV.

This rearrangement joins TRBV27 to TRBJ1-2, with D perhaps TRBD1 (5 bases). The V end was cut by 0 bases, the J end by 2 bases, with 16 bases between. CDR3 length: 17 residues. Germline-derived CDR1 and CDR2 are MNHEY and SMNVEV (reference sequence). In nucleotides, the CDR3 is TGTGCCAGCAGTTTATCGCCTTGGGGCGTCCCAAACTATGGCTACACCTTC. Translating it yields CASSLSPWGVPNYGYTF.

This chain links TRBV2 with TRBJ2-7, with 10 nucleotides matching TRBD2. This CDR3 has 15 amino acids. J was trimmed by 2 bases and V by 6 bases; bases with no gene match: 7. Germline lookup yields CDR1 SNHLY and CDR2 FYNNEI. The CDR3 coding sequence is TGTGCCAGCAGACGTGGTAGCGGGGGGACCTACGAGCAGTACGTC. Amino acid sequence: CASRRGSGGTYEQYV.

This clone has a single count. The V gene is TRBV7-8, the J gene TRBJ1-5; D is unclear. Germline loops: CDR1 SGHVS, CDR2 FQNEAQ. V was trimmed by 4 bases and J by 3 bases, leaving 16 bases between them. CDR3 length equals 16 residues. The DNA for the CDR3 is TGTGCCAGCAGCTACTATGGCTCGGAGGTCAATCAGCCCCAGCATTTT. Translated: CASSYYGSEVNQPQHF.

The rearrangement uses TRBV19 and TRBJ2-2, with D possibly matching TRBD1 (6 bases). CDR3 size: 15 residues. Germline assignment: CDR1 LNHDA and CDR2 SQIVND (reference sequence). Trimming took 3 bases from V and 5 from J, leaving 13 bases between them. The chain's CDR3 is CASSIRDKRTGELFF. The CDR3 nucleotides are TGTGCCAGTAGTATCCGGGACAAGAGGACCGGGGAGCTGTTTTTT.